Listed here is a single TCR beta chain. This table comes from immunoSEQ multiplex PCR, and its TCRdb copy is limited to in-frame clones, with some not included. The sample yields around 210,000 clones, around nine tenths seen once. These data originate in a study of blood T cell repertoires in COVID-19. The V end lost 6 bases, the J end lost 5 bases, and 13 bases lay between the germline ends. Germline-derived CDR1 and CDR2 are ENHRY and SYGVKD. The CDR3 extends over 13 amino acids. This sequence was found in a man aged 18 to 29 with active or convalescent COVID-19. Sequencing was performed on peripheral blood. The chain links TRBV10-3 to TRBJ1-1; no clear D. The CDR3 region has the DNA TGTGCCATCAGGGGCCGGGAAAGGACTGAAGCTTTCTTT. The encoded protein is CAIRGRERTEAFF.